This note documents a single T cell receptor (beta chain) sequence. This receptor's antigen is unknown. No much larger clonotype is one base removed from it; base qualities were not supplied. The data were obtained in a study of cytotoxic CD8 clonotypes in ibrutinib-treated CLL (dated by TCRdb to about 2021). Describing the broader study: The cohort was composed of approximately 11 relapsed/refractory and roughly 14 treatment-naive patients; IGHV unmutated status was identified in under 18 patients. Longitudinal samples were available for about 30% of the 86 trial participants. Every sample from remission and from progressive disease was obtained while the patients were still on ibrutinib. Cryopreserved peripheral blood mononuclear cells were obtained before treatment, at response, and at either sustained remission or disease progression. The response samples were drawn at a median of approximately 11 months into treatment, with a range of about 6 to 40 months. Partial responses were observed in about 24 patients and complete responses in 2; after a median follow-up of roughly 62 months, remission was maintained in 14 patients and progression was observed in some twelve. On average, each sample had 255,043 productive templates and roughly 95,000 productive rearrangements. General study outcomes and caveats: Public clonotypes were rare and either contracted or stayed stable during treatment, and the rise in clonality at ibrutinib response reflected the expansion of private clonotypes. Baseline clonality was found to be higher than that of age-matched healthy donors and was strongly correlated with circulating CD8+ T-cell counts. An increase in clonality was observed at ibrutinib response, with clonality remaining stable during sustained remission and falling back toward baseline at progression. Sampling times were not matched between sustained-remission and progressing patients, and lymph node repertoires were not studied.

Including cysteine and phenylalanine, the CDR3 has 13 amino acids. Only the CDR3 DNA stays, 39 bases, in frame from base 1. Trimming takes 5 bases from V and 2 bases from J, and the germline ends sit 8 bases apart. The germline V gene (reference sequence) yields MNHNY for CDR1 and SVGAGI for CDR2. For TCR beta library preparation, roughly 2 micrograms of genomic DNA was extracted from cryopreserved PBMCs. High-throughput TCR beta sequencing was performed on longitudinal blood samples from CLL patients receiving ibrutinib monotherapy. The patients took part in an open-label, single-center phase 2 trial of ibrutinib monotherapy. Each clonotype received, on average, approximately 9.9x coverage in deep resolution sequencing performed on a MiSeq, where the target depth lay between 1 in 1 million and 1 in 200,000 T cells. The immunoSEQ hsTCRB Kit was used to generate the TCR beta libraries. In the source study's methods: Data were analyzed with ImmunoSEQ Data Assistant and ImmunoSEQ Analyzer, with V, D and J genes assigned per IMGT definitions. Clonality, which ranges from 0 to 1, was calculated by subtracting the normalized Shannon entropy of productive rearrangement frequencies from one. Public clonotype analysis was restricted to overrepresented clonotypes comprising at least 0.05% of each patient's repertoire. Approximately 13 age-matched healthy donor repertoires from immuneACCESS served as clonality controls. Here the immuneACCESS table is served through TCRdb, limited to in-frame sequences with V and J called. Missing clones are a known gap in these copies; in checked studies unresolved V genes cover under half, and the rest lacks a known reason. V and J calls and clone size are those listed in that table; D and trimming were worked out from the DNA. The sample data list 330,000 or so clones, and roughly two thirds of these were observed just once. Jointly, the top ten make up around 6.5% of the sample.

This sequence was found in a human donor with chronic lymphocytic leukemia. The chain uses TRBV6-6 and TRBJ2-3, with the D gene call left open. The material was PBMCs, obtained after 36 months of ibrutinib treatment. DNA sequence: TGTGCCAGCAGTATCTACACCACAGATACGCAGTATTTT. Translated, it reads CASSIYTTDTQYF.